Included here is one T cell receptor beta chain sequence, with context. Its specificity is unknown. The CDR3 has 15 amino acids. The V gene end was trimmed by 5 bases and the J gene end by 2 bases; junction bases not matched to a gene: 7. CDR1 is MNHEY and CDR2 is SVGAGI in the germline V gene. The data were obtained in a study of graft-versus-host responses after intestinal transplantation. The overall study: Induction using anti-thymocyte globulin, followed by tacrolimus and steroids for roughly 3 years, was given to all recipients.

Libraries were prepared by immunoSEQ multiplex PCR; TCRdb keeps only in-frame clonotypes and omits some of them. The sample yields over 70,000 clones, around 89% seen once. This clonotype originated in a human donor who was the organ donor for an intestinal transplant. This chain links TRBV6-5 with TRBJ2-3; TRBD1 agrees at 7 bases. The sample here was unstimulated CD8+ T cells sorted from spleen or lymph node cells, taken before transplant. The CDR3, as DNA: TGTGCCAGCAGTAACCGGGACAGCTACACAGATACGCAGTATTTT. Amino acid sequence: CASSNRDSYTDTQYF.